This is a list of T cell receptor beta chains from one sample in a study of cytomegalovirus exposure and HLA in healthy donors. This table comes from immunoSEQ multiplex PCR, and its TCRdb copy is limited to in-frame clones, with some not included. The sample shows about 140,000 clones, around 90% of them seen only once. The sample was PBMCs. The receptor source for this set is a young woman in good health and CMV-seropositive. Both conserved end residues are part of each CDR3. A D gene is named only where the DNA matches it firmly. Size values are once, few and many counts, or a class for expanded clones, and some rows have none.

>NA|TRBV6-5|TRBJ2-1|NA
TGTGCCAGCAGTTACTCTTCAGGGCCTGACAATGAGCAGTTCTTC
CASSYSSGPDNEQFF
>many|TRBV2|TRBJ2-3|TRBD2
TGTGCCAGTGTGATACTAGCGGGAGTATCCGCAGATACGCAGTATTTT
CASVILAGVSADTQYF
>NA|TRBV28|TRBJ1-2|NA
TGTGCCAGCAGCCCATGGGAGTACGGCTACACCTTC
CASSPWEYGYTF
>NA|TRBV21-1|TRBJ2-1|NA
TGTGCCAGGCTCCGGGGGTCGGACTACAATGAGCAGTTCTTC
CARLRGSDYNEQFF
>NA|TRBV28|TRBJ1-1|TRBD1
TGTGCCAGCAGTTCTGGGACAGGGCTGATCACTGAAGCTTTCTTT
CASSSGTGLITEAFF
>NA|TRBV30|TRBJ2-1|NA
TGTGCCTGGGCTCCGGGACAAAACAATGAGCAGTTCTTC
CAWAPGQNNEQFF
>NA|TRBV13|TRBJ2-3|NA
TGTGCCAGCAGCTTGTTAGCCGATACGCAGTATTTT
CASSLLADTQYF
>NA|TRBV11-3|TRBJ1-1|TRBD1
TGTGCCAGCAGCTCCGGGACAGGGAGCACTGAAGCTTTCTTT
CASSSGTGSTEAFF
>NA|TRBV5-1|TRBJ1-1|NA
TGCGCCAGCAGCAAACAGGGCCCGAACACTGAAGCTTTCTTT
CASSKQGPNTEAFF
>NA|TRBV28|TRBJ1-2|TRBD1
TGTGCCAGCAGCCTCATTGACAGGGGGCGAATTAGGGGGTATGGCTACACCTTC
CASSLIDRGRIRGYGYTF
>NA|TRBV6-5|TRBJ2-1|NA
TGTGCCAGCAGTTCTGCCGGGGGATACAATGAGCAGTTCTTC
CASSSAGGYNEQFF
>NA|TRBV25-1|TRBJ1-1|TRBD1
TGTGCCAGCAGCGCAGGGGGAACTGAAGCTTTCTTT
CASSAGGTEAFF
>NA|TRBV2|TRBJ2-7|NA
TGTGCCAGTACTCGACAGGCCGGTTACGAGCAGTACTTC
CASTRQAGYEQYF
>once|TRBV28|TRBJ2-1|NA
TGTGCCAGCAGTTCACCACCAGGGGCCACAAATGAGCAGTTCTTC
CASSSPPGATNEQFF
>NA|TRBV27|TRBJ2-1|TRBD1
TGTGCCAGCAGTTTAGCGACAGGGCCCTTCTACAATGAGCAGTTCTTC
CASSLATGPFYNEQFF
>NA|TRBV6-1|TRBJ1-3|TRBD1
TGTGCCAGCAGTGCGACAGGGATGTATGGTGGAAACACCATATATTTT
CASSATGMYGGNTIYF
>NA|TRBV6-6|TRBJ1-2|TRBD1
TGTGCCAGCAGCTCGGGACAGGGGTATGGCTACACCTTC
CASSSGQGYGYTF
>NA|TRBV6-5|TRBJ2-1|TRBD1
TGTGCCAGCAGTAGGGACAGGGCAATCAATGAGCAGTTCTTC
CASSRDRAINEQFF
>many|TRBV2|TRBJ1-6|TRBD1
TGTGCCAGCAGGGCCGGCGGGACAGGAGCTTCACCCCTCCACTTT
CASRAGGTGASPLHF
>NA|TRBV11-2|TRBJ2-7|NA
TGTGCCAGCAGCGCCGACTTCTACGAGCAGTACTTC
CASSADFYEQYF
>NA|TRBV7-2|TRBJ2-7|NA
TGTGCCAGCAGCTTATCGCAGGGGCTTTACTACGAGCAGTACTTC
CASSLSQGLYYEQYF
>NA|TRBV2|TRBJ2-1|TRBD1
TGTGCCAGCAACCTAGGACAGGGATTTTCCAATGAGCAGTTCTTC
CASNLGQGFSNEQFF
>NA|TRBV28|TRBJ1-3|NA
TGTGCCAGCAGTCTGAACAGGTGGGGCAGCTCTGGAAACACCATATATTTT
CASSLNRWGSSGNTIYF
>once|TRBV14|TRBJ2-2|TRBD1
TGTGCCAGCAGCTTGACAGGGCCCACCGGGGAGCTGTTTTTT
CASSLTGPTGELFF
>NA|TRBV4-2|TRBJ2-5|NA
TGTGCCAGCAGCCAAGACAGACAAGAGACCCAGTACTTC
CASSQDRQETQYF
>NA|TRBV7-9|TRBJ1-2|NA
TGTGCCAGCAGCTTGCCAGGCCCAAGCTATGGCTACACCTTC
CASSLPGPSYGYTF
>NA|TRBV27|TRBJ2-7|TRBD2
TGTGCCAGCAGGTCTAGCGGGAGCCGCGAGCAGTACTTC
CASRSSGSREQYF
>NA|TRBV9|TRBJ2-2|NA
TGTGCCAGCAGCGTAGGCGGGGACAACACCGGGGAGCTGTTTTTT
CASSVGGDNTGELFF
>NA|TRBV7-9|TRBJ2-7|TRBD2
TGTGCCAGCAGCCCCCTCGACTTAGCGGGCTCCTACGAGCAGTACTTC
CASSPLDLAGSYEQYF
>NA|TRBV25-1|TRBJ1-1|TRBD1
TGTGCCAGCAGGGAGACAGGGGTCGGCGCTGAAGCTTTCTTT
CASRETGVGAEAFF
>NA|TRBV14|TRBJ2-7|TRBD1
TGTGCCAGCAGCCAAGGGACAGGGGGCGTGGGCGAGCAGTACTTC
CASSQGTGGVGEQYF
>NA|TRBV18|TRBJ1-5|TRBD1
TGTGCCAGCTCACCACCGGACAGGGATCAGCCCCAGCATTTT
CASSPPDRDQPQHF
>NA|TRBV30|TRBJ1-3|NA
TGTGCCTGGAGCGGAGGGGTTGGCGGAAACACCATATATTTT
CAWSGGVGGNTIYF
>NA|TRBV4-1|TRBJ2-1|NA
TGCGCCAGCAGCCAGATTTCAGGTCGAGGGGACTCCGTTTACGAGCAGTTCTTC
CASSQISGRGDSVYEQFF
>NA|TRBV6-5|TRBJ2-3|NA
TGTGCCAGCAGTTCGTTACAGGGCACAGATACGCAGTATTTT
CASSSLQGTDTQYF
>NA|TRBV25-1|TRBJ1-6|NA
TGTGCCGCGGGGGGAAATTCACCCCTCCACTTT
CAAGGNSPLHF
>NA|TRBV7-8|TRBJ2-1|NA
TGTGCCAGCAGCTTAAGCGAGGACTTCTACAATGAGCAGTTCTTC
CASSLSEDFYNEQFF
>NA|TRBV4-2|TRBJ2-7|TRBD2
TGTGCCAGCAGCCAAGATCTACTAGCGGGGACCTACGAGCAGTACTTC
CASSQDLLAGTYEQYF
>few|TRBV10-1|TRBJ1-5|TRBD1
TGCGCCAGAACAGGGGCCCCCATCAATCAGCCCCAGCATTTT
CARTGAPINQPQHF
>NA|TRBV12-5|TRBJ2-7|NA
TGTGCTAGTGGTTTGGTACAAGACCCCCCTAGGGGGAGCTCCTACGAGCAGTACTTC
CASGLVQDPPRGSSYEQYF
>NA|TRBV29-1|TRBJ2-5|TRBD2
TGCAGCGTAAAGACTAGCGGAGACCAAGAGACCCAGTACTTC
CSVKTSGDQETQYF
>NA|TRBV4-2|TRBJ2-1|NA
TGTGCCAGCAGCCAAGAAGGGACTTCTCTGGAACAGTTCTTC
CASSQEGTSLEQFF
>NA|TRBV6-1|TRBJ1-5|NA
TGTGCCAGCAGTGAAGGCGTCAGGGATCAGCCCCAGCATTTT
CASSEGVRDQPQHF
>NA|TRBV9|TRBJ2-7|TRBD1
TGTGCCAGCAGCCCCCACTCCGGGACAGGGGGACTCGAGCAGTACTTC
CASSPHSGTGGLEQYF
>once|TRBV21-1|TRBJ1-4|NA
TGTGCCAGCGTTTGTCAGGCAACTAATGAAAAACTGTTTTTT
CASVCQATNEKLFF
>NA|TRBV10-3|TRBJ2-1|TRBD2
TGTGCCATCAGTCCCCTAGCGGGAGATGGCAATGAGCAGTTCTTC
CAISPLAGDGNEQFF
>NA|TRBV6-1|TRBJ2-7|TRBD2
TGTGCCAGCAGTGATGGGACTAGCGGGGGCTACGAGCAGTACTTC
CASSDGTSGGYEQYF